This TCR beta chain came from a study of STAT3 mutations in large granular lymphocyte leukemia. The CDR3 covers 12 residues. Trimming left V 8 bases short and J 7 bases short, with 14 bases between. The germline V gene has CDR1 MNHEY and CDR2 SMNVEV (reference sequence). TCRdb's table, derived via immunoSEQ multiplex PCR, lists solely in-frame clones and lacks some. The sample carries approximately 8,000 clones, 75% to 95% recorded once. Study findings and constraints: All newly emerging clones after therapy were STAT3 wild type. In several patients, dominant TCR clone burden exceeded STAT3 mutant burden. Every T-cell large granular lymphocyte leukemia patient had at least one immunodominant TCR beta clonotype.

On this clone itself: Its antigen is as yet unknown.

The chain combines TRBV27 with TRBJ1-2; D remains ambiguous. What was sequenced was peripheral blood mononuclear cells. This sequence was found in a man in his fifties or sixties with T-cell large granular lymphocyte leukemia. Some clones in this sample may be carry-over from other donors' samples. The CDR3 DNA is TGTGCCAGCGGATCGACTTTGGGTGGCTACACCTTC. Translation gives CASGSTLGGYTF.